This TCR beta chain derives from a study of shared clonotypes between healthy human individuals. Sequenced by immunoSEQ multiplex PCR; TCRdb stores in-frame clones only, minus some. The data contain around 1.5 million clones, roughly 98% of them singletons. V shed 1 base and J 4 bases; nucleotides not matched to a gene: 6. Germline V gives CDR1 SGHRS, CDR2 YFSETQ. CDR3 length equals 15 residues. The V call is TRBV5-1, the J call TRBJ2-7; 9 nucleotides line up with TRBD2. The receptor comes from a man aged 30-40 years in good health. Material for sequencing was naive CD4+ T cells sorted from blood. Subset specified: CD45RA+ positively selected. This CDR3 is CASSLRGRALYEQYF. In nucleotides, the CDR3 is TGCGCCAGCAGCTTGCGCGGGAGGGCCTTGTACGAGCAGTACTTC.